This is a list of T cell receptor beta chains from one sample in a study of blood T cells in healthy people across ages. Each CDR3 protein is one row after TCRdb ran MiXCR on the 5' RACE reads. The repertoire holds about 1,600,000 distinct CDR3 sequences, with roughly 40% as singletons. The sequenced material came from blood. The receptors were sampled from a woman aged 18 to 35 in good health. Each CDR3 is given with its conserved first and last residue. A D gene is named only where the DNA matches it firmly. Some rows mark clone size as missing; the rest say once, few, many or name a class of expanded clone.

TRBJ2-7	-	TRBV2	TRBD1	TGTGCCAGCACTCCCCGGGACAGGGCGTACTTC	CASTPRDRAYF
TRBJ2-5	-	TRBV12-5	TRBD1	TGTGCTAGTGGTACCAGGGGGAGAGAGGCTGAGCAGTACTTC	CASGTRGREAEQYF
TRBJ2-7	few	TRBV27	-	TGTGCCAGTGGAGCGGAAACCTCCTACGAGCAGTACTTC	CASGAETSYEQYF
TRBJ1-6	-	TRBV27	TRBD1	TGTGCCAGCAGGTTCGGACAGGATAATTCACCCCTCCACTTT	CASRFGQDNSPLHF
TRBJ1-1	few	TRBV10-2	-	TGCGCCAGCAGCAAGGCCATCAACACTGAAGCTTTCTTT	CASSKAINTEAFF
TRBJ2-7	few	TRBV27	-	TGTGCCAGCAGTTTATGGGGGGATTCCTACGAGCAGTACTTC	CASSLWGDSYEQYF
TRBJ1-2	-	TRBV4-1	TRBD1	TGCGCCAGCAGCCAGGCCGGGACAGGGTCTGGCTACACCTTC	CASSQAGTGSGYTF
TRBJ2-3	few	TRBV12-3/TRBV12-4	-	TGTGCCAGCAGTTTATCGGCCCTCACAGATACGCAGTATTTT	CASSLSALTDTQYF
TRBJ1-2	few	TRBV6-6	-	TGTGCCAGCAGTTACTCGGACAGTGTCGGCTACACCTTC	CASSYSDSVGYTF
TRBJ1-5	-	TRBV6-5	TRBD1	TGTGCCAGCAGAGTGGACGGGACAGGTCCCCAGCATTTT	CASRVDGTGPQHF
TRBJ2-7	-	TRBV18	TRBD2	TGTGCCAGCTCACCACGTCGGGAGGGCGACGAGCAGTACTTC	CASSPRREGDEQYF
TRBJ2-3	few	TRBV20-1	TRBD2	TGCAGTGCTAACGGCTTCGGTAGCGGGAGAACAGATACGCAGTATTTT	CSANGFGSGRTDTQYF
TRBJ2-7	-	TRBV7-9	-	TGTGCCAGCAGCTTATTGGGGCTGGACGGCAATGAGCAGTACTTC	CASSLLGLDGNEQYF
TRBJ2-1	-	TRBV18	TRBD1	TGTGCCAGCTCACCGGAGACAGGGGAATTGGGGGATGAGCAGTTCTTC	CASSPETGELGDEQFF
TRBJ2-7	-	TRBV7-2	-	TGTGCCAGCAGCTTAGCCCCGGGGGTCCCCTACGAGCAGTACTTC	CASSLAPGVPYEQYF
TRBJ1-4	-	TRBV28	-	TGTGCCAGCAGGGCCGGGACGGGGACAACTAATGAAAAACTGTTTTTT	CASRAGTGTTNEKLFF
TRBJ2-7	-	TRBV6-5	TRBD2	TGTGCCAGCCAACCAGCGGGGGGAACCTACGAGCAGTACTTC	CASQPAGGTYEQYF
TRBJ1-5	-	TRBV6-1	-	TGTGCCGGCGGAACAGGACCTAATCAGCCCCAGCATTTT	CAGGTGPNQPQHF
TRBJ1-1	-	TRBV27	-	TGTGCCAGCAGCCCCCGGGACGGTCCCTTGAGCACCGAAGCTTTCTTT	CASSPRDGPLSTEAFF
TRBJ2-3	-	TRBV28	-	TGTGCCAGCAACGGTGAGAGGGGTGACCCTGACTCAGATACGCAGTATTTT	CASNGERGDPDSDTQYF